These 3 T cell receptor beta chains share one sample of origin, sequenced in a study of control samples from healthy donors and cancer patients. This table comes from immunoSEQ multiplex PCR, and its TCRdb copy is limited to in-frame clones, with some not included. The sample has some 140,000 clones; roughly 94% are singletons. The sequenced material came from blood. Receptors originate from a man aged 35 to 55 in good health.

Worth noting for this clone: Other DNA sequences within the sample encode an identical CDR3. V gene TRBV5-1 combines with J gene TRBJ2-3; 8 bases fit TRBD2. Germline V CDR1 and CDR2: SGHRS, YFSETQ. V shed 2 bases, J shed 1 base, and the junction held 0 bases outside the gene matches. The CDR3 runs 14 residues. CDR3: CASSLAGGTDTQYF. In nucleotides, the CDR3 is TGCGCCAGCAGCTTAGCGGGGGGCACAGATACGCAGTATTTT.

V usage is TRBV5-1 and J usage is TRBJ2-7; the D gene is possibly TRBD2 (6 bases). Deletions cut 0 bases from V and 0 bases from J, with 10 bases between. The germline CDR1 and CDR2 sequences are SGHRS and YFSETQ. CDR3 length equals 15 residues. The CDR3: CASSLGPGDSYEQYF. The CDR3, as DNA: TGCGCCAGCAGCTTGGGCCCGGGGGACTCCTACGAGCAGTACTTC. The variable domain in full, completed from reference TRBV5-1 and TRBJ2-7, reads KAGVTQTPRYLIKTRGQQVTLSCSPISGHRSVSWYQQTPGQGLQFLFEYFSETQRNKGNFPGRFSGRQFSNSRSEMNVSTLELGDSALYLCASSLGPGDSYEQYFGPGTRLTVT.

The V and J genes are TRBV7-8 and TRBJ2-6, with D possibly matching TRBD1 (6 bases). Germline V gene sequence: CDR1 SGHVS, CDR2 FQNEAQ. Trimming cost V 4 bases and J 2 bases, with 24 bases left between them. This CDR3 contains 20 residues. CDR3 residues: CASSSHRGTLEYPGANVLTF. The CDR3 region has the DNA TGTGCCAGCAGCTCCCATAGGGGGACACTTGAATACCCTGGGGCCAACGTCCTGACTTTC. Drawing the rest from reference TRBV7-8 and TRBJ2-6, the complete variable domain is GAGVSQSPRYKVAKRGQDVALRCDPISGHVSLFWYQQALGQGPEFLTYFQNEAQLDKSGLPSDRFFAERPEGSVSTLKIQRTQQEDSAVYLCASSSHRGTLEYPGANVLTFGAGSRLTVL.